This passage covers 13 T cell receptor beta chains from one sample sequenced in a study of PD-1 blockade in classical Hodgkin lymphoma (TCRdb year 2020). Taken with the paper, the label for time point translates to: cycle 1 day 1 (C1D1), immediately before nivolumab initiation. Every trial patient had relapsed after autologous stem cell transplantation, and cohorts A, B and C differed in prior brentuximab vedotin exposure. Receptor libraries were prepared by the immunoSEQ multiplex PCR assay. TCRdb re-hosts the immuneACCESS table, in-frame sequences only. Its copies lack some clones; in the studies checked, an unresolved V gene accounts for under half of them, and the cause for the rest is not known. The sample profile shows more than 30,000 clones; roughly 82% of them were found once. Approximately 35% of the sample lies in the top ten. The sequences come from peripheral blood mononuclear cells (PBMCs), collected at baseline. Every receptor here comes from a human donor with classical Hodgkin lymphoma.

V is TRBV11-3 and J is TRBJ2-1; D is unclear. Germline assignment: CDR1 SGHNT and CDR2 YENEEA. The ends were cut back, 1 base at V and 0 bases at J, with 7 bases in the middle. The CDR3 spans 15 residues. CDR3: CASSLARYSYNEQFF. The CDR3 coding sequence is TGTGCCAGCAGCTTAGCCAGATACTCCTACAATGAGCAGTTCTTC.

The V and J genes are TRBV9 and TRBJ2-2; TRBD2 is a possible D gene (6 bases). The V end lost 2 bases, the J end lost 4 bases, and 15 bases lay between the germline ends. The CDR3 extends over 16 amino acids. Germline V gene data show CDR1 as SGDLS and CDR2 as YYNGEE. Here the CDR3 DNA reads TGTGCCAGCAGCGTGGGACGGGGGTCCTCCACCGGGGAGCTGTTTTTT. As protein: CASSVGRGSSTGELFF. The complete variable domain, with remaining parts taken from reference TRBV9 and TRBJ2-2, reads DSGVTQTPKHLITATGQRVTLRCSPRSGDLSVYWYQQSLDQGLQFLIQYYNGEERAKGNILERFSAQQFPDLHSELNLSSLELGDSALYFCASSVGRGSSTGELFFGEGSRLTVL.

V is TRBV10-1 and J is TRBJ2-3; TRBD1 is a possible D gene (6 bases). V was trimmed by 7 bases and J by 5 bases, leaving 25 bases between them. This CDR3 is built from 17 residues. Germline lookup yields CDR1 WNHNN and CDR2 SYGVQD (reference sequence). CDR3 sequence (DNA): TGCGCCAGCACACCAACCCCCCCAGACAGGTTTGAAGATACGCAGTATTTT. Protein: CASTPTPPDRFEDTQYF.

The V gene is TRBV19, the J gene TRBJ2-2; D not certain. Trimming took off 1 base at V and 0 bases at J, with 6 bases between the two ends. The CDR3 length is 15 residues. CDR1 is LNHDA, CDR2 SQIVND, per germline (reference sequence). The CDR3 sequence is CASSIGQSNTGELFF. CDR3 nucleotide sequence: TGTGCCAGTAGTATAGGCCAGTCGAACACCGGGGAGCTGTTTTTT. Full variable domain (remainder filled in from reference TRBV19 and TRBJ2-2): DGGITQSPKYLFRKEGQNVTLSCEQNLNHDAMYWYRQDPGQGLRLIYYSQIVNDFQKGDIAEGYSVSREKKESFPLTVTSAQKNPTAFYLCASSIGQSNTGELFFGEGSRLTVL.

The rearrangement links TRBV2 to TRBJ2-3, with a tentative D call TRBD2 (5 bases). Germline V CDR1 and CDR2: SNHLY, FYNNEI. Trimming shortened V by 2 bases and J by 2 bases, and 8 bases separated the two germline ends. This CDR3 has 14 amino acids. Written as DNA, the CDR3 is TGTGCCAGCAGTGAAAGAGGGTCCACAGATACGCAGTATTTT. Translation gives CASSERGSTDTQYF.

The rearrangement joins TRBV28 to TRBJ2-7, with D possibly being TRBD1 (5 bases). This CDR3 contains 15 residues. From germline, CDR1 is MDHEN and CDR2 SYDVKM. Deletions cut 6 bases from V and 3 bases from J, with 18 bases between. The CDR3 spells CASSNPNPDSYEQYF. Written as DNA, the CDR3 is TGTGCCAGCAGCAATCCGAATCCAGACAGCTACGAGCAGTACTTC.

The CDR3 region has the DNA TGTGCCAGCAGTGACGGACAGCCCTTTAGTGGCTACACCTTC. As protein: CASSDGQPFSGYTF. This sequence joins TRBV25-1 and TRBJ1-2; TRBD1 is a possible D gene (6 bases). The CDR3 is made up of 14 amino acids. V lost 3 bases, J lost 7 bases, and 15 bases lay in between. Germline CDR1 MGHDK, CDR2 SYGVNS.

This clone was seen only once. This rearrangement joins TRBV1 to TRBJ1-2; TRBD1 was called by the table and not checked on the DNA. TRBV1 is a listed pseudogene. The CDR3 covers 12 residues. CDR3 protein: CTSSQEGVGYTF. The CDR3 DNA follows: TGCACCAGCAGCCAAGAAGGGGTTGGCTACACCTTC.

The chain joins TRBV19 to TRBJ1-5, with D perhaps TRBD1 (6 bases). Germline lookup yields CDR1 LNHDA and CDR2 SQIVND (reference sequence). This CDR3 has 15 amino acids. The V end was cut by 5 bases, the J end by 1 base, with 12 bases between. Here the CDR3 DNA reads TGTGCCAGTAGTGATCAGGGGTGGAGCAATCAGCCCCAGCATTTT. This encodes CASSDQGWSNQPQHF.

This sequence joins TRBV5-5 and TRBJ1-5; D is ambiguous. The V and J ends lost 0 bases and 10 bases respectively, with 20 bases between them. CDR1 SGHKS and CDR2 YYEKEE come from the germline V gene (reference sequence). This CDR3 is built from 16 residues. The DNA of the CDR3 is TGTGCCAGCAGCTTGGAGTCGGTCAGAGGAAACTTACCCCAGCATTTT. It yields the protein CASSLESVRGNLPQHF.

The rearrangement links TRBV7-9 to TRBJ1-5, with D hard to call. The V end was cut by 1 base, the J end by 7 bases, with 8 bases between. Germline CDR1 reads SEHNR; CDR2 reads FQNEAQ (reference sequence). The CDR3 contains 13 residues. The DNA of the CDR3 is TGTGCCAGCAGCTTAGAGGGTCTCCAGCCCCAGCATTTT. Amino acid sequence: CASSLEGLQPQHF.

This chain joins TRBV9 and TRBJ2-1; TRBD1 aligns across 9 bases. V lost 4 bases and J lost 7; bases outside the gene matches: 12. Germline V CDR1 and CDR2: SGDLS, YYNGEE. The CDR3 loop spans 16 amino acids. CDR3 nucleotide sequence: TGTGCCAGCAGCATCAGGAAGGGACAGGGTCTTAATGAGCAGTTCTTC. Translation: CASSIRKGQGLNEQFF. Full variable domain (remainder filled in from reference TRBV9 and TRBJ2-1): DSGVTQTPKHLITATGQRVTLRCSPRSGDLSVYWYQQSLDQGLQFLIQYYNGEERAKGNILERFSAQQFPDLHSELNLSSLELGDSALYFCASSIRKGQGLNEQFFGPGTRLTVL.

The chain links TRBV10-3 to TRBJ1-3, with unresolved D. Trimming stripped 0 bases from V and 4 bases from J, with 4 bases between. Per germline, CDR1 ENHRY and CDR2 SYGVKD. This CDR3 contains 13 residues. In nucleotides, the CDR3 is TGTGCCATCAGTGAGTCGACCGGAAACACCATATATTTT. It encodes CAISESTGNTIYF.